In its sample, the clone carrying this T cell receptor (beta chain) was seen a few times. Its cognate antigen is unknown. Time point defined: persistent/refractory GD, antithyroid drugs over 5 years with positive TRAb. TCR sequences were obtained from RNA taken from PBMCs. Graves' disease diagnoses used American Thyroid Association guidelines. Per the germline V gene, CDR1 is SGHDN and CDR2 is FVKESK. Trimming removed 1 base at V and 6 bases at J, with 18 bases between. The CDR3 is made up of 17 amino acids. The data were taken from a study of regulatory T cells in long-lasting Graves disease. Broader study findings: TRBV28, TRBJ1-2 and TRBJ2-5 were favored in persistent disease.

The TCR beta library used iRepertoire HTBI primers with Arm-PCR amplification of CDR3. Original analysis: Analysis of the samples identified under 80 TRBV and 12 to 15 TRBJ segments. TCRdb called the multiplex PCR reads again in MiXCR, with one record for every CDR3 protein. TCRdb, not the original authors, processed these V and J calls. The sample lists approximately 500,000 distinct CDR3 sequences, 20% to 25% occurring once. The V call is TRBV14, the J call TRBJ2-2, with a weak D call TRBD2 (5 bases). This TCR derives from a female donor with Graves disease. The sample in question was peripheral blood mononuclear cells (PBMCs), obtained when the disease was refractory, from a patient treated with antithyroid drugs. CDR3 sequence (DNA): TGTGCCAGCAGCCAAGGGACTCCGGGCAGTGGCGCCGGGGAGCTGTTTTTT. This codes for CASSQGTPGSGAGELFF.